This T cell receptor beta chain was obtained from a study of response to subunit inactivated influenza vaccine. General observations from the study: Authors suggested each seasonal flu vaccination may recruit only limited numbers of new T cells.

CDR3 length: 12 amino acids. Trimming pared 9 bases from V and 6 bases from J, leaving 15 bases between. In germline, CDR1 is SGHNT, CDR2 YYREEE (reference sequence). Notes on this clonotype: Its antigen is still unknown.

Each CDR3 protein gets one entry after TCRdb re-called the RT-PCR reads with MiXCR. The table has roughly 290,000 distinct CDR3 sequences, just over 20% seen once; the top ten hold roughly a tenth. The TCR sequence derives from a man between 50 and 75 years old who received an inactivated influenza vaccine. The chain has TRBV5-4 and TRBJ1-1; TRBD1 is a possible D gene (5 bases). The input for sequencing was PBMCs from blood, taken 21 months after vaccination. CDR3 in amino acids: CATFREVSEAFF. Written as DNA, the CDR3 is TGTGCCACGTTCAGGGAAGTATCTGAAGCTTTCTTT.